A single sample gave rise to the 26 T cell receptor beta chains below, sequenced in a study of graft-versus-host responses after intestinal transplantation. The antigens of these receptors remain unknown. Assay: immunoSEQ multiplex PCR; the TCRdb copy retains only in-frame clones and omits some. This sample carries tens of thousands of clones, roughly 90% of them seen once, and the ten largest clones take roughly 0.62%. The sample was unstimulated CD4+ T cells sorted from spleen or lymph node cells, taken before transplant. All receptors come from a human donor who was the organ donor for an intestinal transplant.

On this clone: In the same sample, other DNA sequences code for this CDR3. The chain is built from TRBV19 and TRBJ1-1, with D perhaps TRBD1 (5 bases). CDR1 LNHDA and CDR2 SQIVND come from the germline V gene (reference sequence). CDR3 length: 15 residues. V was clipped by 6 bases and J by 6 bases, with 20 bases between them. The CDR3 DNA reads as TGTGCCAGTAGCCAACCAACGGGGGTCGGCGCTGAAGCTTTCTTT. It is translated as CASSQPTGVGAEAFF. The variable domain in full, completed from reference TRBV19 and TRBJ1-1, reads DGGITQSPKYLFRKEGQNVTLSCEQNLNHDAMYWYRQDPGQGLRLIYYSQIVNDFQKGDIAEGYSVSREKKESFPLTVTSAQKNPTAFYLCASSQPTGVGAEAFFGQGTRLTVV.

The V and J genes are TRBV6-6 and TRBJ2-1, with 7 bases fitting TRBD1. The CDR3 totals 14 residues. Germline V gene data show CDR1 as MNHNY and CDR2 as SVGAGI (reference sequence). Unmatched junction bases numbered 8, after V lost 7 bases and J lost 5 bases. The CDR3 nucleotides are TGTGCCAGCAAGAGGGGGCAGGGAGACAATGAGCAGTTCTTC. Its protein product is CASKRGQGDNEQFF.

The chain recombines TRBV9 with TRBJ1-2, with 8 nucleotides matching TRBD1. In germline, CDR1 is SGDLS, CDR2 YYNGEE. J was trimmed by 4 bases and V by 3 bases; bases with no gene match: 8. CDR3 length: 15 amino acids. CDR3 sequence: CASSAEDRGAYGYTF. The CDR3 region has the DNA TGTGCCAGCAGCGCCGAAGACAGGGGCGCCTATGGCTACACCTTC.

The CDR3 loop is CASSFGTGGYGYTF. CDR3 bases: TGTGCCAGCAGCTTTGGAACAGGGGGCTATGGCTACACCTTC. The genes are TRBV7-9 and TRBJ1-2, with 8 bases identical to TRBD1. Germline CDR1 reads SEHNR; CDR2 reads FQNEAQ (reference sequence). J lost 4 bases, V lost 3 bases, and 4 bases had no gene match. CDR3 length: 14 amino acids.

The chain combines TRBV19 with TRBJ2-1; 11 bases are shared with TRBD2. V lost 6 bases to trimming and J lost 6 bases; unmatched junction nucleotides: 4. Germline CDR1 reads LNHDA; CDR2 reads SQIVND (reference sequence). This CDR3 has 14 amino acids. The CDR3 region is CASSGTSGLNEQFF. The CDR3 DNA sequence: TGTGCCAGTAGCGGGACTAGCGGCCTCAATGAGCAGTTCTTC.

The CDR3 DNA reads TGTGCCTGGAGATTTTGGGACTGGCGGGGAGAGACCCAGTACTTC. Its protein is CAWRFWDWRGETQYF. V gene TRBV30 combines with J gene TRBJ2-5; possible D gene TRBD2, 6 bases. Germline V gene lookup returns CDR1 GTSNPN and CDR2 SVGIG (reference sequence). V lost 3 bases, J lost 4 bases, and 18 bases lay in between. The CDR3 contains 15 residues.

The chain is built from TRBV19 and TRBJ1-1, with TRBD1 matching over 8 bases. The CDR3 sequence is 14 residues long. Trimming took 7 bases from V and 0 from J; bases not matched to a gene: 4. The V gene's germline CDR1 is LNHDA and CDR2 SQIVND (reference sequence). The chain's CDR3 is CASTPGGLNTEAFF. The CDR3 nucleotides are TGTGCCAGTACCCCAGGGGGCTTGAACACTGAAGCTTTCTTT.

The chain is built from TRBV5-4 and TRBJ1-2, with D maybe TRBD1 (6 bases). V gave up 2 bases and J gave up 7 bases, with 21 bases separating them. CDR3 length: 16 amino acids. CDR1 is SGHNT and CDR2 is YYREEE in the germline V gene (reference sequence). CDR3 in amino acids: CASSFGSYRQVSGYTF. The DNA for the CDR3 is TGTGCCAGCAGCTTTGGGTCGTATAGACAGGTTTCTGGCTACACCTTC.

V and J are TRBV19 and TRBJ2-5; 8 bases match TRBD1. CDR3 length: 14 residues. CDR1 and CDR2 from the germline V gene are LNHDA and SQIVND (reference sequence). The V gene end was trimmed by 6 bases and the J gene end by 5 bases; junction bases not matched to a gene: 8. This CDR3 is CASRPSGGRETQYF. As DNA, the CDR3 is TGTGCCAGTAGGCCATCAGGGGGCCGGGAGACCCAGTACTTC.

For the CDR3, the DNA is TGTGCCAGCAGCTTCGGCACAGATACGCAGTATTTT. This sequence encodes CASSFGTDTQYF. The chain recombines TRBV7-2 with TRBJ2-3; D ambiguous. V lost 3 bases to trimming and J lost 1 base, with 2 bases between them. Germline CDR1 is SGHTA and CDR2 is FQGNSA. The CDR3 totals 12 residues. Complete variable domain (other parts from reference TRBV7-2 and TRBJ2-3): GAGVSQSPSNKVTEKGKDVELRCDPISGHTALYWYRQSLGQGLEFLIYFQGNSAPDKSGLPSDRFSAERTGGSVSTLTIQRTQQEDSAVYLCASSFGTDTQYFGPGTRLTVL.

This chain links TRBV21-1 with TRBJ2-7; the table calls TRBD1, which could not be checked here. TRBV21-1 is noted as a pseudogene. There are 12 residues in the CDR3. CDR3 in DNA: TGTGCCCACAAAAAGGGGTCCTACGAGCAGTACTTC. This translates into CAHKKGSYEQYF.

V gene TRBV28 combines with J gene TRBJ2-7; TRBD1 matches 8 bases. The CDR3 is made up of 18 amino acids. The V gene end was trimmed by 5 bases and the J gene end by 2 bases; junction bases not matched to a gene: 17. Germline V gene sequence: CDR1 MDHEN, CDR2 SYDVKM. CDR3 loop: CASSVLAFRGRFPYEQYF. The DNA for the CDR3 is TGTGCCAGCAGTGTCCTTGCGTTCAGGGGGCGGTTTCCCTACGAGCAGTACTTC.

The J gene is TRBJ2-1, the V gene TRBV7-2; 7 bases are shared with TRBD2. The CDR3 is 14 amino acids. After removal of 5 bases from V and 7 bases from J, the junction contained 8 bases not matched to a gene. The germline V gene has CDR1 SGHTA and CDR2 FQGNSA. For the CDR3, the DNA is TGTGCCAGCAGCCCATGGACTAGGCGGAATGAGCAGTTCTTC. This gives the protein CASSPWTRRNEQFF.

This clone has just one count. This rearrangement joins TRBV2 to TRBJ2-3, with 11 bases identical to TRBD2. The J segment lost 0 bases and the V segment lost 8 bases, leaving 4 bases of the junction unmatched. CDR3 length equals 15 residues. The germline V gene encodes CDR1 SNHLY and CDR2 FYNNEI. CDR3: CASGTSGSSTDTQYF. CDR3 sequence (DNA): TGTGCCAGCGGTACTAGCGGGAGTAGCACAGATACGCAGTATTTT.

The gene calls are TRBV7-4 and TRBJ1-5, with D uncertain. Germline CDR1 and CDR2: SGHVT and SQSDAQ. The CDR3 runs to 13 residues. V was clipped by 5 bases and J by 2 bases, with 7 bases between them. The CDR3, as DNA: TGTGCCAGCAGCCCGGTGGGCAATCAGCCCCAGCATTTT. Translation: CASSPVGNQPQHF.

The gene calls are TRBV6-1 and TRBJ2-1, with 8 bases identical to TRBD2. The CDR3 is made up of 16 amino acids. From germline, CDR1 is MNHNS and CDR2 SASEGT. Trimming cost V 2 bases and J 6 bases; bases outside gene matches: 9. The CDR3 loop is CASSEQGGRIPNEQFF. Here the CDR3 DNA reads TGTGCCAGCAGTGAACAAGGCGGGAGGATCCCCAATGAGCAGTTCTTC.

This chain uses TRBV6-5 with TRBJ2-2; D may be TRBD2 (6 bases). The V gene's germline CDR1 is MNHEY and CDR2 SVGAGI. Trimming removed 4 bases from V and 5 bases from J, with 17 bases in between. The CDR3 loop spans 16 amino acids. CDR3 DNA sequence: TGTGCCAGCAGTTTTCGACTAGGGCACAATACCGGGGAGCTGTTTTTT. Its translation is CASSFRLGHNTGELFF.

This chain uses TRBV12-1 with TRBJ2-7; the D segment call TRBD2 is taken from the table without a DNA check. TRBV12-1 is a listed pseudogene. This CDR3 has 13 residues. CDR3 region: CASSSEGTREQYF. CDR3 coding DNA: TGTGCCAGCAGCTCAGAGGGAACCCGCGAGCAGTACTTC.

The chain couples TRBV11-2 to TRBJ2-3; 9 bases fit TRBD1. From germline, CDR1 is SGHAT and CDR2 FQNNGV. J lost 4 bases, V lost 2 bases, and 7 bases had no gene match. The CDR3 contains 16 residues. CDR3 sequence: CASSLSGTGFADTQYF. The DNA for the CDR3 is TGTGCCAGCAGCTTATCCGGGACAGGGTTCGCAGATACGCAGTATTTT.

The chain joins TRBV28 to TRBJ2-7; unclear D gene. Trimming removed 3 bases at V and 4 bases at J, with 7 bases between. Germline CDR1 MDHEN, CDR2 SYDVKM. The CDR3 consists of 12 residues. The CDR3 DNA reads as TGTGCCAGCAGTTTGAGATCTTACGAGCAGTACTTC. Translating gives CASSLRSYEQYF. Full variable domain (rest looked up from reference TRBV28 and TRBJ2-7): DVKVTQSSRYLVKRTGEKVFLECVQDMDHENMFWYRQDPGLGLRLIYFSYDVKMKEKGDIPEGYSVSREKKERFSLILESASTNQTSMYLCASSLRSYEQYFGPGTRLTVT.

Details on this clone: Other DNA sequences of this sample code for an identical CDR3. The CDR3 loop is CASSRQGFSEAFF. Here the CDR3 DNA reads TGTGCCAGCAGTCGACAGGGGTTCTCTGAAGCTTTCTTT. The chain employs TRBV6-5 and TRBJ1-1; 8 positions agree with TRBD1. The junction had 5 bases not matched to a gene; V was cut back by 5 bases and J by 6 bases. Germline CDR1 is MNHEY and CDR2 is SVGAGI. The CDR3 runs 13 residues.

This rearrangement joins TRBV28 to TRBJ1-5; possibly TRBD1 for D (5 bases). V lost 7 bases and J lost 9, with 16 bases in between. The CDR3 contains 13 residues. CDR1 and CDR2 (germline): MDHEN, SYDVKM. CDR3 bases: TGTGCCAGCATCCCGCGGGGCCGCGCGCCCCAGCATTTT. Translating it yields CASIPRGRAPQHF.

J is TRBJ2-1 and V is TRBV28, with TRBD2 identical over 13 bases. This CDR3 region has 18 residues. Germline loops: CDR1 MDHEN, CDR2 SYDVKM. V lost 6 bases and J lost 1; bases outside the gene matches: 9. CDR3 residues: CASRTGTSGAYSYNEQFF. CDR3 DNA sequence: TGTGCCAGCAGAACCGGGACTAGCGGGGCCTATTCCTACAATGAGCAGTTCTTC.

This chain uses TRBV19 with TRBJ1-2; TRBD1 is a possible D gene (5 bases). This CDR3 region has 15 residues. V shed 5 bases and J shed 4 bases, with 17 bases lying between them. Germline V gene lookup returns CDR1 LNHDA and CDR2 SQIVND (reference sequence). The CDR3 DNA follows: TGTGCCAGTAGTGCAAGGGGATCCCCCTCCTATGGCTACACCTTC. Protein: CASSARGSPSYGYTF.

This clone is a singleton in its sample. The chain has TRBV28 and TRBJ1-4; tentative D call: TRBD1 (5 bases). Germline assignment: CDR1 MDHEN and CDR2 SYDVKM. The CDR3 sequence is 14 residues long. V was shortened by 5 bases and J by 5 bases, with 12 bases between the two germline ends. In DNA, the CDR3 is TGTGCCAGCAGTAAAAGACAGTTAAATGAAAAACTGTTTTTT. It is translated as CASSKRQLNEKLFF.

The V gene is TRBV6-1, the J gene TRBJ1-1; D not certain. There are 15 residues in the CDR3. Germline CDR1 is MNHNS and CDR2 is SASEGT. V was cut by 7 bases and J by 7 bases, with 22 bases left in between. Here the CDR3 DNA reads TGTGCCAGCAAGGAGTTTGGGCAGGCCGCGGGTGAAGCTTTCTTT. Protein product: CASKEFGQAAGEAFF.